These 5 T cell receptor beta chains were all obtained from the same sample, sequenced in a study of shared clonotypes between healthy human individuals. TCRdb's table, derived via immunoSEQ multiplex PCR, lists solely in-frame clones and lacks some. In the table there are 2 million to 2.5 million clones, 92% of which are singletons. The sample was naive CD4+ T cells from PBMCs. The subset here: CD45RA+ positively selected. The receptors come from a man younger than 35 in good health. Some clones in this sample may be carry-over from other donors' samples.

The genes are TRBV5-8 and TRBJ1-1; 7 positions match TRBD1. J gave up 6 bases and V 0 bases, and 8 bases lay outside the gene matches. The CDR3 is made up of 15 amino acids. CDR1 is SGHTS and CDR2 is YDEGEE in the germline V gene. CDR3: CASSLAGAGGAEAFF. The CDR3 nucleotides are TGTGCCAGCAGCTTGGCCGGGGCAGGGGGTGCTGAAGCTTTCTTT.

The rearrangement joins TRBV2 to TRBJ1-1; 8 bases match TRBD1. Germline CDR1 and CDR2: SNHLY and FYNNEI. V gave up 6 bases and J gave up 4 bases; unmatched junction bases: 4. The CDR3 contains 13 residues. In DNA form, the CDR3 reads TGTGCCAGCAGCCAGACAGGGGTCACTGAAGCTTTCTTT. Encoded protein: CASSQTGVTEAFF.

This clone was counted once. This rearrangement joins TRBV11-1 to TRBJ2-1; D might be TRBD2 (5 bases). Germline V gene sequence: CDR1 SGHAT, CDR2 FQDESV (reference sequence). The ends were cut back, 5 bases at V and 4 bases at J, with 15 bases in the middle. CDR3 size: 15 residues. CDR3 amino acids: CASSPGLPTYNEQFF. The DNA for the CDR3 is TGTGCCAGCAGCCCTGGACTCCCCACTTACAATGAGCAGTTCTTC.

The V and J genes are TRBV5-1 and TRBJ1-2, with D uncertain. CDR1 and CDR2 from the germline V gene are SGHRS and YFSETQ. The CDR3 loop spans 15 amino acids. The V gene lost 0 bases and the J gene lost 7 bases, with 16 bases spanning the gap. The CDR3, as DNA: TGCGCCAGCAGCTTGGCCGGGCAGGAACGATCTGGCTACACCTTC. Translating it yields CASSLAGQERSGYTF.

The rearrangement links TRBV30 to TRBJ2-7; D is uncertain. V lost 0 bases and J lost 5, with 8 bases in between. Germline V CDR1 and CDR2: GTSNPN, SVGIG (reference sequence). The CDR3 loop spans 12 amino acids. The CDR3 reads CAWSVTNHEQYF. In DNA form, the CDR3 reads TGTGCCTGGAGTGTTACGAATCACGAGCAGTACTTC. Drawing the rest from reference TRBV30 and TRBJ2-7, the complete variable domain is SQTIHQWPATLVQPVGSPLSLECTVEGTSNPNLYWYRQAAGRGLQLLFYSVGIGQISSEVPQNLSASRPQDRQFILSSKKLLLSDSGFYLCAWSVTNHEQYFGPGTRLTVT.